Following are 30 T cell receptor beta chains from one sample sequenced in a study of CD8 T cells in Susac syndrome. cDNA came from about 0.5 to 1 ug RNA primed by random hexamers. TCRdb re-called the immunoSEQ multiplex PCR reads through MiXCR, storing one row per CDR3 protein. The sample lists roughly 110,000 distinct CDR3 sequences, 92% occurring once. Sequenced sample: CD4+ T cells from PBMCs. The receptors come from a human donor in good health.

This chain uses TRBV4-3 with TRBJ2-1, with D unclear. Deletions cut 0 bases from V and 16 bases from J, with 16 bases between. The CDR3 length is 13 residues. CDR1 and CDR2 from the germline V gene are LGHNA and YSLEER. The CDR3 is CASSQERNRVEFF. The CDR3 region has the DNA TGCGCCAGCAGCCAAGAGCGTAACAGAGTCGAATTCTTC.

The rearrangement uses TRBV29-1 and TRBJ1-2; D call uncertain. Looked up from germline, CDR1 is SQVTM and CDR2 is ANQGSEA. V was cut by 4 bases and J by 8 bases, with 11 bases left in between. This CDR3 has 11 amino acids. DNA of the CDR3: TGCAGCGTTGCCCGAGAAACGGGCTACACCTTC. Its translation is CSVARETGYTF.

V is TRBV29-1 and J is TRBJ2-6; a possible D gene is TRBD1 (5 bases). Per the germline V gene, CDR1 is SQVTM and CDR2 is ANQGSEA. Trimming removed 4 bases at V and 0 bases at J, with 13 bases between. The length of the CDR3 is 16 residues. The CDR3 protein is CSVVKDTYSGANVLTF. The CDR3, as DNA: TGCAGCGTTGTCAAGGACACGTACTCTGGGGCCAACGTCCTGACTTTC.

This clonotype is a singleton in its sample. This sequence joins TRBV19 and TRBJ1-5, with D possibly TRBD1 on 5 matching bases. V was trimmed by 1 base and J by 0 bases, leaving 10 bases between them. CDR3 length equals 16 residues. Germline CDR1 reads LNHDA; CDR2 reads SQIVND (reference sequence). This chain's CDR3 is CASSIVPGFSNQPQHF. DNA of the CDR3: TGTGCCAGTAGTATAGTACCAGGGTTTAGCAATCAGCCCCAGCATTTT.

This clonotype occurred once. The rearrangement links TRBV15 to TRBJ2-1; 8 bases map to TRBD2. The germline gives CDR1 LNHNV, CDR2 YYDKDF (reference sequence). The CDR3 is 18 residues long. J gave up 0 bases and V 5 bases, and 12 bases lay outside the gene matches. Written as DNA, the CDR3 is TGTGCCACCAGCGGGGCACCTAGCGGGCCGAGCTCCTACAATGAGCAGTTCTTC. Translating it yields CATSGAPSGPSSYNEQFF.

This chain's CDR3 is CASSQDLHGELFF. CDR3 sequence (DNA): TGTGCCAGCAGCCAAGATCTACACGGGGAGCTGTTTTTT. The chain has TRBV3-1 and TRBJ2-2; D uncertain. This CDR3 has 13 residues. V was trimmed by 0 bases and J by 7 bases, leaving 6 bases between them. Germline loops: CDR1 LGHDT, CDR2 YNNKEL (reference sequence). Full variable domain (rest looked up from reference TRBV3-1 and TRBJ2-2): DTAVSQTPKYLVTQMGNDKSIKCEQNLGHDTMYWYKQDSKKFLKIMFSYNNKELIINETVPNRFSPKSPDKAHLNLHINSLELGDSAVYFCASSQDLHGELFFGEGSRLTVL.

The rearrangement links TRBV9 to TRBJ1-2, with D perhaps TRBD1 (6 bases). V shed 3 bases and J shed 6 bases, with 9 bases lying between them. The CDR3 is 12 amino acids. Per the germline V gene, CDR1 is SGDLS and CDR2 is YYNGEE. The CDR3 protein is CASSAYRDGYTF. The DNA of the CDR3 is TGTGCCAGCAGCGCTTACAGGGATGGCTACACCTTC.

This sequence joins TRBV5-4 and TRBJ1-6; D is unclear. The V and J ends lost 0 bases and 12 bases respectively, with 13 bases between them. The germline gives CDR1 SGHNT, CDR2 YYREEE (reference sequence). This CDR3 is built from 14 residues. The CDR3 sequence: CASSLASEARPLHF. CDR3 DNA: TGTGCCAGCAGCTTGGCCTCGGAGGCGAGACCCCTCCACTTT.

V usage is TRBV7-8 and J usage is TRBJ2-3; the D gene is possibly TRBD2 (6 bases). V was trimmed by 5 bases and J by 2 bases, leaving 17 bases between them. Germline lookup yields CDR1 SGHVS and CDR2 FQNEAQ. The CDR3 is made up of 16 amino acids. The CDR3 DNA follows: TGTGCCAGCAGCGCGGGGACCAGAGGGGTCACAGATACGCAGTATTTT. Translating it yields CASSAGTRGVTDTQYF.

The chain joins TRBV7-2 to TRBJ1-2, with TRBD1 as a possible D gene (6 bases). Per the germline V gene, CDR1 is SGHTA and CDR2 is FQGNSA. V gave up 2 bases and J gave up 5 bases, with 12 bases separating them. The CDR3 length is 14 residues. The CDR3 DNA sequence: TGTGCCAGCAGCTTAAAAGGGGGGGTTTATGGCTACACCTTC. It yields the protein CASSLKGGVYGYTF.

This rearrangement joins TRBV7-9 to TRBJ1-3; D is ambiguous. The V gene's germline CDR1 is SEHNR and CDR2 FQNEAQ (reference sequence). Trimming shortened V by 7 bases and J by 1 base, and 20 bases separated the two germline ends. This CDR3 is 17 amino acids long. Here the CDR3 DNA reads TGTGCCAGCATCCCCGCAGTTAGGAGAAGATCTGGAAACACCATATATTTT. Translated, it gives CASIPAVRRRSGNTIYF.

V and J are TRBV6-5 and TRBJ2-2; 7 bases fit TRBD2. From germline, CDR1 is MNHEY and CDR2 SVGAGI. J lost 5 bases, V lost 9 bases, and 9 bases had no gene match. CDR3 length: 14 amino acids. The CDR3 reads CASTGGWATGELFF. CDR3 nucleotide sequence: TGTGCCAGTACGGGGGGTTGGGCAACCGGGGAGCTGTTTTTT.

This clonotype came up once. J is TRBJ2-1 and V is TRBV6-2 or TRBV6-3, with 7 bases lining up with TRBD2. The CDR3 is made up of 12 amino acids. CDR1 MNHEY and CDR2 SVGEGT come from the germline V gene. Losses at the gene ends were 10 bases for V and 6 bases for J; bases not matched to a gene: 6. The CDR3 DNA reads TGTGCCACCTCCCGGGGGGTCAATGAGCAGTTCTTC. This translates into CATSRGVNEQFF.

The chain joins TRBV4-3 to TRBJ2-3; D may correspond to TRBD1 or TRBD2 (5 bases each). V gave up 0 bases and J gave up 3 bases, with 10 bases separating them. The CDR3 length is 15 residues. Germline V CDR1 and CDR2: LGHNA, YSLEER. The CDR3 sequence is CASSQDEGITDTQYF. In DNA form, the CDR3 reads TGCGCCAGCAGCCAAGACGAGGGGATTACAGATACGCAGTATTTT.

This chain connects TRBV29-1 to TRBJ2-3; D uncertain. Germline CDR1 reads SQVTM; CDR2 reads ANQGSEA. The CDR3 totals 13 residues. V lost 4 bases and J 2 bases, leaving 10 bases between the germline ends. CDR3 residues: CSVANSPTDTQYF. The CDR3 nucleotides are TGCAGCGTTGCGAACTCCCCCACAGATACGCAGTATTTT.

This sequence joins TRBV19 and TRBJ2-6, with 9 bases lining up with TRBD2. V lost 6 bases and J lost 2; bases outside the gene matches: 8. The CDR3 contains 17 residues. CDR1 and CDR2 (germline): LNHDA, SQIVND (reference sequence). CDR3 in amino acids: CASRPRLAGTGANVLTF. The CDR3, as DNA: TGTGCCAGTAGACCCAGGCTAGCGGGAACTGGGGCCAACGTCCTGACTTTC.

The CDR3 DNA is TGTGCCAGCAGCTTGATGGGCAGTCCAGATACGCAGTATTTT. Translated: CASSLMGSPDTQYF. This chain links TRBV7-2 with TRBJ2-3, with no clear D. This CDR3 comprises 14 residues. CDR1 is SGHTA, CDR2 FQGNSA, per germline. V was clipped by 3 bases and J by 4 bases, with 11 bases between them. Full variable domain (outside the CDR3, taken from reference TRBV7-2 and TRBJ2-3): GAGVSQSPSNKVTEKGKDVELRCDPISGHTALYWYRQSLGQGLEFLIYFQGNSAPDKSGLPSDRFSAERTGGSVSTLTIQRTQQEDSAVYLCASSLMGSPDTQYFGPGTRLTVL.

The chain has TRBV6-5 and TRBJ2-3; D is unclear. The CDR3 covers 13 residues. Trimming removed 3 bases at V and 5 bases at J, with 9 bases between. CDR1 and CDR2 (germline): MNHEY, SVGAGI. The CDR3 nucleotides read TGTGCCAGCAGTTATCTCGACGGAGATACGCAGTATTTT. Protein sequence: CASSYLDGDTQYF.

The chain combines TRBV14 with TRBJ1-2; D is ambiguous. The V and J ends lost 0 bases and 4 bases respectively, with 9 bases between them. The CDR3 is 14 amino acids. The germline CDR1 and CDR2 sequences are SGHDN and FVKESK. In DNA, the CDR3 is TGTGCCAGCAGCCAAGATCTCGGAGCCTATGGCTACACCTTC. Encoded protein: CASSQDLGAYGYTF.

Points on this clonotype: The conserved closing phenylalanine or tryptophan is absent in this CDR3, likely reflecting a read error. The chain is built from TRBV18 and TRBJ1-1, with a tentative D call TRBD1 (6 bases). Trimming took 3 bases from V and 5 from J, leaving 19 bases between them. CDR1 is KGHSH and CDR2 is LQKENI in the germline V gene. The CDR3 spans 16 residues. CDR3 coding DNA: TGTGCCAGCTCACCTCTCGAGGGCATAACAGGGACTGAAGCTTTCCTT. As protein: CASSPLEGITGTEAFL.

V usage is TRBV13 and J usage is TRBJ1-2; 10 bases are a match to TRBD1. Germline V CDR1 and CDR2: PRHDT, FYEKMQ (reference sequence). V trimming: 6 bases; J trimming: 7 bases; junction bases outside the gene matches: 14. The CDR3 length is 16 residues. The CDR3 loop reads CASRRQGASAKGGYTF. CDR3 bases: TGTGCCAGCAGACGACAGGGGGCGAGTGCTAAGGGTGGCTACACCTTC.

Notes on this clonotype: A junction boundary mismatches the germline segment, possibly from a read error. The chain links TRBV18 to TRBJ1-2; possibly TRBD1 for D (5 bases). Germline-derived CDR1 and CDR2 are KGHSH and LQKENI. CDR3 length: 13 residues. The CDR3 loop is CASSPPHGQGYTF. The DNA of the CDR3 is TGTGCCAGCTCCCCACCCCACGGACAAGGCTACACCTTC.

The chain uses TRBV12-3 or TRBV12-4 and TRBJ2-3; TRBD1 or TRBD2 may be the D gene (6 bases each). The CDR3 has 16 amino acids. The V end was cut by 5 bases, the J end by 3 bases, with 18 bases between. The CDR3 region is CASSNPYREATDTQYF. In nucleotides, the CDR3 is TGTGCCAGCAGTAATCCCTACAGGGAGGCGACAGATACGCAGTATTTT.

The chain is built from TRBV5-1 and TRBJ1-2; D gene uncertain. Germline CDR1 is SGHRS and CDR2 is YFSETQ. The V gene lost 3 bases and the J gene lost 9 bases, with 9 bases spanning the gap. This CDR3 comprises 11 residues. The CDR3 DNA follows: TGCGCCAGCAGCTCAGGTCCGAGCTACACCTTC. Encoded protein: CASSSGPSYTF. The full variable domain, completed using reference TRBV5-1 and TRBJ1-2, is KAGVTQTPRYLIKTRGQQVTLSCSPISGHRSVSWYQQTPGQGLQFLFEYFSETQRNKGNFPGRFSGRQFSNSRSEMNVSTLELGDSALYLCASSSGPSYTFGSGTRLTVV.

This chain connects TRBV9 to TRBJ2-2, with D tentatively TRBD2 (7 bases). This CDR3 has 16 amino acids. CDR1 SGDLS and CDR2 YYNGEE come from the germline V gene. Trimming removed 7 bases from V and 6 bases from J, with 22 bases in between. CDR3 sequence: CASAPGGGHGAGELFF. The CDR3 nucleotides are TGTGCCAGCGCCCCGGGGGGCGGACATGGAGCCGGGGAGCTGTTTTTT.

This chain links TRBV7-8 with TRBJ1-2; unclear D gene. Trimming removed 1 base from V and 8 bases from J, with 14 bases in between. This CDR3 region has 14 residues. Per germline, CDR1 SGHVS and CDR2 FQNEAQ. The CDR3 nucleotides read TGTGCCAGCAGCTTAGGGCAGGTGGCGGGGGGCTACACCTTC. Translated: CASSLGQVAGGYTF.

The chain combines TRBV12-3 or TRBV12-4 with TRBJ1-2; possibly TRBD1 for D (5 bases). Trimming pared 3 bases from V and 4 bases from J, leaving 9 bases between. This CDR3 contains 13 residues. The CDR3 loop is CASSFGGGYGYTF. Here the CDR3 DNA reads TGTGCCAGCAGTTTTGGGGGTGGCTATGGCTACACCTTC.

As regards this clonotype: The junction departs from germline at one end; a sequencing error may be responsible. The V and J genes are TRBV7-7 and TRBJ2-5; 11 bases are shared with TRBD2. Looked up from germline, CDR1 is SSHAT and CDR2 is FNYEAQ (reference sequence). The CDR3 contains 14 residues. Here the CDR3 reads CASTNSGGAETQYF. CDR3 DNA: TGTGCTAGCACCAATAGCGGGGGGGCGGAGACCCAGTACTTC.

This clonotype occurred once. This chain links TRBV7-9 with TRBJ2-3; TRBD1 aligns across 9 bases. Germline lookup yields CDR1 SEHNR and CDR2 FQNEAQ (reference sequence). V gave up 5 bases and J gave up 1 base; unmatched junction bases: 4. The CDR3 runs to 15 residues. CDR3 coding DNA: TGTGCCAGCAGCCGGACAGGGGCTCGCACAGATACGCAGTATTTT. The encoded protein is CASSRTGARTDTQYF.

The V call is TRBV7-2, the J call TRBJ2-7; D possibly uses TRBD1 or TRBD2 (5 bases each). Germline V gives CDR1 SGHTA, CDR2 FQGNSA. Trimming removed 5 bases from V and 8 bases from J, with 16 bases in between. CDR3 length: 13 residues. CDR3 in DNA: TGTGCCAGCAGCAGCCGGGACCAGGCCAAGCAGTACTTC. This sequence encodes CASSSRDQAKQYF.